Included here is one T cell receptor (beta chain) sequence, with context. Its antigen is unknown. The tumor samples were collected prior to definitive surgery or chemotherapy. The data belong to a study of high-grade serous ovarian cancer treatment subgroups. Study details: Mean per sample: about 14,000 reads, 6,000 to 8,000 unique TCR beta rearrangements.

Findings and caveats of the study: Without spatial data, bulk sequencing limits insight into HGSC tumor diversity.

Clones were read by immunoSEQ multiplex PCR, and TCRdb kept only the in-frame ones, dropping some. The sample yields about 16,000 clones, 73% seen once. This CDR3 is built from 12 residues. Germline CDR1 SNHLY, CDR2 FYNNEI. Germline trimming cut 7 bases from V and 2 bases from J; bases unmatched to any gene: 1. Material for sequencing was tumor tissue. The chain links TRBV2 to TRBJ1-2, with 7 bases lining up with TRBD1. This sequence was found in a human donor with high-grade serous ovarian cancer. In nucleotides, the CDR3 is TGTGCCAGCACGACAGGGAACTATGGCTACACCTTC. Protein sequence: CASTTGNYGYTF.